The rows below give T cell receptor beta chains drawn from one sample of a study of blood T cell repertoires in COVID-19. TCRdb keeps only in-frame clones here, not all; method: immunoSEQ multiplex PCR. Of 140,000 to 150,000 clones in the sample, roughly 78% were seen once. The sample taken for sequencing was PBMCs or T cells enriched from blood (not recorded which). These TCRs come from a woman between 45 and 60 years old who had recovered from COVID-19. CDR3s leave out the opening cysteine and the closing phenylalanine or tryptophan. The order of the fields is V gene, J gene, CDR3 protein.

V: TRBV4-2; J: TRBJ1-2; CDR3: ASSRILTGSTSYGYT
V: TRBV20-1; J: TRBJ1-1; CDR3: SASRQGLDTEAF
V: TRBV14; J: TRBJ1-6; CDR3: ASSQLLNSPLH
V: TRBV7-9; J: TRBJ2-2; CDR3: ASSPGVFNTGELF
V: TRBV18; J: TRBJ2-7; CDR3: ASSRDTSSYEQY
V: TRBV2; J: TRBJ1-1; CDR3: ASRTTGIVTEAF
V: TRBV7-8; J: TRBJ1-1; CDR3: ATGDREVMNTEAF
V: TRBV19; J: TRBJ1-3; CDR3: ASSRTRTVNTIY
V: TRBV5-1; J: TRBJ2-3; CDR3: ASSFGQGADTQY
V: TRBV19; J: TRBJ1-2; CDR3: ASSTDRYYGYT
V: TRBV11-2; J: TRBJ1-1; CDR3: ASSLGPFTEAF
V: TRBV5-8; J: TRBJ1-5; CDR3: ASSLAGQPSGQH
V: TRBV4-1; J: TRBJ1-5; CDR3: ASSQDRDSRNQPQH
V: TRBV12-3/TRBV12-4; J: TRBJ1-1; CDR3: ASSRDRVTEAF
V: TRBV5-1; J: TRBJ2-7; CDR3: ASSVTGTPYYEQY
V: TRBV27; J: TRBJ1-2; CDR3: ASSYLDQGGYT
V: TRBV28; J: TRBJ1-6; CDR3: ASSRQGSYNSPLH
V: TRBV28; J: TRBJ1-6; CDR3: ASSTSSGFNNSPLH
V: TRBV28; J: TRBJ1-2; CDR3: ASSPQAIDYGYT
V: TRBV6-5; J: TRBJ1-6; CDR3: ASSYGGQVDSPLH
V: TRBV21-1; J: TRBJ1-1; CDR3: ASSKADSLNTEAF
V: TRBV3-1/TRBV3-2; J: TRBJ2-3; CDR3: ASSPGTLILRITDTQY
V: TRBV28; J: TRBJ2-3; CDR3: ASKSWSGGVVADTQY
V: TRBV29-1; J: TRBJ2-1; CDR3: SVGFGTGSYNEQF
V: TRBV7-3; J: TRBJ1-2; CDR3: ASSPTGGEGYT
V: TRBV18; J: TRBJ1-4; CDR3: ASSPREGDREKLF
V: TRBV5-1; J: TRBJ2-3; CDR3: ASSGGPGGNTQY
V: TRBV11-2; J: TRBJ1-2; CDR3: ASSLEAGALGYGYT
V: TRBV27; J: TRBJ1-2; CDR3: ASSLRGANYGYT
V: TRBV5-4; J: TRBJ1-5; CDR3: ASSFTGGGQPQH
V: TRBV27; J: TRBJ1-2; CDR3: ASSLSGTAYNYGYT
V: TRBV10-2; J: TRBJ1-1; CDR3: ASSGRQRNTEAF
V: TRBV28; J: TRBJ2-2; CDR3: ASSPQGGGDTGELF
V: TRBV4-1; J: TRBJ2-5; CDR3: ASSPTPGEETQY
V: TRBV6-5; J: TRBJ2-2; CDR3: ASSPQGSNTGELF
V: TRBV11-2; J: TRBJ2-7; CDR3: ASSWGGHYEQY
V: TRBV6-5; J: TRBJ2-7; CDR3: ASAPGTSDYEQY
V: TRBV28; J: TRBJ1-2; CDR3: ASSPQGANGYT